This TCR beta chain derives from a study of T cell responses to AZD1222 COVID-19 vaccine. CDR3 length: 14 residues. The germline CDR1 and CDR2 sequences are ENHRY and SYGVKD. Trimming took off 0 bases at V and 7 bases at J, with 12 bases between the two ends. Libraries were prepared by immunoSEQ multiplex PCR; TCRdb keeps only in-frame clonotypes and omits some of them. The repertoire consists of approximately 160,000 clones, with about 91% occurring once and the leading ten covering about 4.2%. This sequence was found in an adult in good health. The rearrangement joins TRBV10-3 to TRBJ2-5; D gene uncertain. The specimen was peripheral blood, collected on day 0 of AZD1222 vaccination. The CDR3 bases are TGTGCCATCAGTGAGTCGGCCACAGACCGGACCCAGTACTTC. Translating gives CAISESATDRTQYF.